This T cell receptor (beta chain) was identified in a study of cytomegalovirus exposure and HLA in healthy donors. Study observations and caveats: Among the CMV-associated chains, three were confirmed in vitro as specific for CMV antigens. In an earlier analysis, in some 540 donors, most V segments appeared productive either ~90% or ~30% of the time. The investigators catalogued 150 to 200 TCR beta chains as cytomegalovirus-associated. Highly shared variants forming one cluster were likely a sequencing artifact.

The PCR used 60 Vbeta and 13 Jbeta primers. Data came from immunoSEQ multiplex PCR; TCRdb stores just in-frame clones and leaves some out. The sample records 55,000 or so clones, roughly four fifths being singletons. On this clone: Its antigen remains unknown.

Germline lookup yields CDR1 LNHDA and CDR2 SQIVND (reference sequence). The CDR3 has 15 residues. V was clipped by 4 bases and J by 3 bases; unmatched bases: 5. The gene calls are TRBV19 and TRBJ2-1; 8 nucleotides line up with TRBD2. Sequenced: PBMCs. This TCR was sampled from a man aged 30 to 39 in good health and CMV-seronegative. The chain's CDR3 is CASSRLAGFYNEQFF. The DNA of the CDR3 is TGTGCCAGTAGTAGGTTAGCGGGATTCTACAATGAGCAGTTCTTC. Full variable domain (remainder filled in from reference TRBV19 and TRBJ2-1): DGGITQSPKYLFRKEGQNVTLSCEQNLNHDAMYWYRQDPGQGLRLIYYSQIVNDFQKGDIAEGYSVSREKKESFPLTVTSAQKNPTAFYLCASSRLAGFYNEQFFGPGTRLTVL.